The 2 T cell receptor beta chains below were found in one sample sequenced in a study of tumor and adjacent non-tumor tissue in lung cancer (dated by TCRdb to between 2018 and 2020). RNA was isolated from bulk unsorted tissue, and RNA quality was assessed with a NanoDrop ND-1000 and an Agilent 2100. Libraries were built with multiplex PCR. For sequencing, an Illumina HiSeq 2500 was employed. Following protocols modified from ARM-PCR, the researchers constructed TCRbeta libraries through three rounds of nested PCR with primers (Table S4). TCRdb reprocessing: public reads trimmed at Q25 with fastp, clones called with MiXCR, in-frame beta chains kept. CDR3 protein duplicates are merged, each entry listing the most common genes and DNA. In all, the sample holds just over 200,000 distinct CDR3 sequences, and 60% to 85% of those were seen once. Under 30% of the sample is in the top ten clones. The specimen sequenced was lung tumor tissue. The receptors here all came from a man aged 55 to 70 with non-small cell lung cancer.

This clonotype was recorded once. V is TRBV29-1 and J is TRBJ2-5; 8 bases fit TRBD2. The V gene's germline CDR1 is SQVTM and CDR2 ANQGSEA. V was clipped by 4 bases and J by 2 bases; unmatched bases: 9. This CDR3 is 15 amino acids long. The CDR3 DNA is TGCAGCGTTGTAGAAGCGGGAGACCCTCAAGAGACCCAGTACTTC. It codes for CSVVEAGDPQETQYF.

The chain employs TRBV6-2 or TRBV6-3 and TRBJ1-5; unclear D gene. Trimming took 4 bases from V and 3 from J, leaving 16 bases between them. This CDR3 has 16 residues. CDR1 and CDR2 from the germline V gene are MNHEY and SVGEGT. CDR3 nucleotide sequence: TGTGCCAGCAGTTTTGATGCGCGACGGAACAATCAGCCCCAGCATTTT. Its protein is CASSFDARRNNQPQHF.